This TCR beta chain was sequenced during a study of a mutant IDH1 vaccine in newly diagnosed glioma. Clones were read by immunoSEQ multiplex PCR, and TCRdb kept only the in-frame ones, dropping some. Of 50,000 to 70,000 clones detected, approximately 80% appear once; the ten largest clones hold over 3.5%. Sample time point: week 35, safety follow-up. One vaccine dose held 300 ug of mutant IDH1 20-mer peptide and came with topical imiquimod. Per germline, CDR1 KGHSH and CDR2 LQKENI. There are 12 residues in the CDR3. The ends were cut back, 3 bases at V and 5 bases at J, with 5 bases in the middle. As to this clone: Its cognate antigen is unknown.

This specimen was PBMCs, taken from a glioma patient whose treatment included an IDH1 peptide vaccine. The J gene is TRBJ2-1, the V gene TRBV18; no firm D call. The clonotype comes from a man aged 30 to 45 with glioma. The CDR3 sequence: CASSPENNEQFF. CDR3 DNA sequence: TGTGCCAGCTCACCCGAGAACAATGAGCAGTTCTTC.